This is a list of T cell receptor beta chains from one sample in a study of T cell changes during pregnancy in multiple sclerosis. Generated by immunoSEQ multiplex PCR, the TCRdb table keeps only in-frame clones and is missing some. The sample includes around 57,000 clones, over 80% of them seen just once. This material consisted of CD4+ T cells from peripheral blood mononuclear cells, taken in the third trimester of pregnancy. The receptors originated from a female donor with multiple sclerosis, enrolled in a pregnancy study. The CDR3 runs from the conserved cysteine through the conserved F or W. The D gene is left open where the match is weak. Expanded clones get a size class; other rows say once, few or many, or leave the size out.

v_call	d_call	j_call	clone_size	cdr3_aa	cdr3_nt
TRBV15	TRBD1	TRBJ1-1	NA	CATSPDYTTGNMNTEAFF	TGTGCCACCAGCCCCGATTACACGACAGGGAACATGAACACTGAAGCTTTCTTT
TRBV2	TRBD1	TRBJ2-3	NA	CASSGNRDRGTDTQYF	TGTGCCAGCAGTGGAAACCGGGACAGGGGGACAGATACGCAGTATTTT
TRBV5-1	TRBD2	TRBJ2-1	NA	CASSLSGGANEQFF	TGCGCCAGCAGCTTGAGCGGGGGGGCGAATGAGCAGTTCTTC
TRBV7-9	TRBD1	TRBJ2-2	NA	CASSSIPGQGNTGELFF	TGTGCCAGCAGCTCAATACCGGGACAGGGAAACACCGGGGAGCTGTTTTTT
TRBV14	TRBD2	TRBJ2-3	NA	CASSQDQRGRRDTQYF	TGTGCCAGCAGCCAAGACCAGCGGGGGCGCCGGGATACGCAGTATTTT
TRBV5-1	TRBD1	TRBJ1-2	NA	CASSLEPDRAGVYGYTF	TGCGCCAGCAGCTTGGAACCGGACAGGGCGGGAGTCTATGGCTACACCTTC
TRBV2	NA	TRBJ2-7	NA	CASSLPGLVNYEQYF	TGTGCCAGCAGCCTCCCGGGACTGGTGAACTACGAGCAGTACTTC
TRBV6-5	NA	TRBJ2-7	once	CASSYSRGLGEQYF	TGTGCCAGCAGTTACTCGAGAGGGCTGGGCGAGCAGTACTTC
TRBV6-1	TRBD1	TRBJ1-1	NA	CASSEARTGDTEAFF	TGTGCCAGCAGTGAAGCTCGGACAGGGGACACTGAAGCTTTCTTT
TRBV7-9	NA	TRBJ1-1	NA	CASSLGSGGTEAFF	TGTGCCAGCAGCTTGGGGTCGGGGGGCACTGAAGCTTTCTTT
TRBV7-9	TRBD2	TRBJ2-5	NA	CASSPGLAGGGETQYF	TGTGCCAGCAGCCCGGGACTAGCAGGAGGAGGAGAGACCCAGTACTTC